This TCR beta chain was retrieved from a study of blood T cell repertoires in COVID-19. TCRdb's copy holds only in-frame clones and misses some; the assay was immunoSEQ multiplex PCR. Of under 300,000 clones listed, about 90% are singletons. The TCR originated in a human donor in a cohort exposed to, infected with or recovered from COVID-19 (not recorded which). The donor label of this sample is uncertain. The sequenced sample was PBMCs or T cells enriched from blood (not recorded which).

Here the CDR3 reads CASSRFGQGSEQFF. The CDR3 region has the DNA TGTGCCAGCTCCCGTTTTGGACAGGGCAGTGAGCAGTTCTTC. The chain couples TRBV5-6 to TRBJ2-1, with TRBD1 matching over 8 bases. Trimming removed 7 bases from V and 9 bases from J; junction bases left unmatched: 12. Germline CDR1 is SGHDT and CDR2 is YYEEEE. The CDR3 is 14 residues long.